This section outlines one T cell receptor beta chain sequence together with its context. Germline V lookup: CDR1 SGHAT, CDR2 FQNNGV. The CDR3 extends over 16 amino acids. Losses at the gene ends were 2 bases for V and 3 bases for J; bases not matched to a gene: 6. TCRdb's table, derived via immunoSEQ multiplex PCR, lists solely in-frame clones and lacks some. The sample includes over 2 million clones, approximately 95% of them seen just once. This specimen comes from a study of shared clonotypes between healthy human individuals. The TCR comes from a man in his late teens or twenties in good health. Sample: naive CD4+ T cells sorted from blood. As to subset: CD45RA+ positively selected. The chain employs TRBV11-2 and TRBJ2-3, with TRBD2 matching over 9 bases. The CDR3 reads CASSLRASGETDTQYF. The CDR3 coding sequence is TGTGCCAGCAGCTTACGGGCTAGCGGGGAGACAGATACGCAGTATTTT.